This T cell receptor (beta chain) was retrieved from a study of human T cells and chemical hapten exposure. As for the study in general: Women made up most patients, who had alopecia areata, totalis or universalis. Overall study results and limits: Healthy individuals' immune responses may differ from those of donors, who had alopecia. With patch test score, the counts of PT1 expanded TCRs showed a positive correlation.

TCRdb fed the RACE reads into MiXCR, producing one record per CDR3 protein. The sample yields tens of thousands of distinct CDR3 sequences, around a tenth seen once. The V and J ends lost 3 bases and 4 bases respectively, with 12 bases between them. Germline V gene data show CDR1 as LNHDA and CDR2 as SQIVND (reference sequence). The CDR3 extends over 14 amino acids. Time point: patch test 2, 6 weeks after DPC sensitization. Specified treatment: therapeutic diphenylcyclopropenone sensitization with weekly scalp DPC. Whole blood that had not been fractionated was the source of extracted total RNA. This clonotype has just a few counts. Its antigen remains unidentified.

V gene TRBV19 combines with J gene TRBJ1-2; D is possibly TRBD1 (5 bases). The sequences come from whole blood, collected in connection with sensitization to the hapten diphenylcyclopropenone (DPC). The TCR sequence derives from a woman in her thirties with alopecia areata. Some clones in this sample may be carry-over from other donors' samples. CDR3 region: CASSIGHPSYGYTF. The CDR3 bases are TGTGCCAGTAGTATCGGACACCCGAGCTATGGCTACACCTTC.